What follows are 26 T cell receptor beta chains derived from one specimen sequenced in a study of CD8 T cells in ankylosing spondylitis (TCRdb year 2017). Overall study outcomes, separate from this receptor: Blood from ankylosing spondylitis patients appeared to be characterized by a TCR beta motif made up of several highly homologous amino acid variants.

Antigens for these TCRs are unknown. Library preparation was by 5' RACE. Reads for this sample came from an Illumina HiSeq 2500. Through fastp at Q25 and MiXCR, TCRdb rebuilt clones from the public reads, retaining in-frame beta chains. Rows merge per CDR3 protein into single entries with the most common DNA and genes. The sample table records hundreds of thousands of distinct CDR3 sequences; roughly 10% of these occur just once. The top ten constitute under 0.6% of the sample. Sequencing input: blood, either unsorted or a sorted T cell fraction (not recorded which). These receptors originate from a male donor with ankylosing spondylitis.

There are many counts of this clonotype. The chain uses TRBV20-1 and TRBJ1-1; 8 nucleotides match TRBD1. This CDR3 comprises 13 residues. Germline V lookup: CDR1 DFQATT, CDR2 SNEGSKA (reference sequence). Trimming cost V 5 bases and J 7 bases; bases outside gene matches: 9. CDR3 sequence reads: CSAGGQAASEAFF. The DNA for the CDR3 is TGCAGTGCTGGGGGACAGGCCGCAAGTGAAGCTTTCTTT.

This chain links TRBV11-3 with TRBJ2-5; either TRBD1 or TRBD2 may supply D (5 bases each). CDR3 length: 17 amino acids. Germline CDR1 is SGHNT and CDR2 is YENEEA. V was shortened by 5 bases and J by 0 bases, with 19 bases between the two germline ends. This CDR3 reads CASSLLEGTEYQETQYF. CDR3 DNA sequence: TGTGCCAGCAGCCTACTCGAAGGGACCGAGTACCAAGAGACCCAGTACTTC.

This chain uses TRBV9 with TRBJ2-1; D may be TRBD1 (6 bases). The CDR3 contains 18 residues. Per the germline V gene, CDR1 is SGDLS and CDR2 is YYNGEE. V was shortened by 7 bases and J by 0 bases, with 23 bases between the two germline ends. For the CDR3, the DNA is TGTGCCAGCGGGTGGGGTATTGGGGGCGAAAGCTCCTACAATGAGCAGTTCTTC. It specifies CASGWGIGGESSYNEQFF.

The chain carries TRBV7-2 and TRBJ2-3; D remains unclear. The CDR3 consists of 13 residues. Germline V gives CDR1 SGHTA, CDR2 FQGNSA. V lost 5 bases and J lost 3, with 9 bases in between. Here the CDR3 DNA reads TGTGCCAGCAGCAAAATATTTACAGATACGCAGTATTTT. Amino acid sequence: CASSKIFTDTQYF.

This clonotype was counted at least ten times. This chain joins TRBV5-1 and TRBJ2-7; tentatively, D is TRBD1 (6 bases). Germline values: CDR1 SGHRS, CDR2 YFSETQ. V was clipped by 6 bases and J by 3 bases, with 19 bases between them. This CDR3 region has 15 residues. The CDR3 DNA sequence: TGCGCCAGCACCGAGCAGACAGGACAAAACTACGAGCAGTACTTC. Its translation is CASTEQTGQNYEQYF.

This rearrangement joins TRBV5-1 to TRBJ2-2, with a possible D match to TRBD1 (5 bases). V lost 4 bases, J lost 5 bases, and 15 bases lay in between. The CDR3 has 15 amino acids. Germline-derived CDR1 and CDR2 are SGHRS and YFSETQ. DNA of the CDR3: TGCGCCAGCAGCCCGGACCCTTACAGGACCGGGGAGCTGTTTTTT. It codes for CASSPDPYRTGELFF.

This clonotype was counted at least ten times. As DNA, the CDR3 is TGTGCCAGCAGCCAAGACGAGGGGACTGAAGCTTTCTTT. This encodes CASSQDEGTEAFF. V usage is TRBV4-2 and J usage is TRBJ1-1; the D gene is possibly TRBD1 (5 bases). V lost 0 bases, J lost 5 bases, and 7 bases lay in between. Germline loops: CDR1 LGHNA, CDR2 YNFKEQ. The CDR3 consists of 13 residues.

This clonotype showed up just a few times. V gene TRBV5-6 combines with J gene TRBJ2-5; 8 bases are a match to TRBD1. The CDR3 runs to 15 residues. V dropped 3 bases and J dropped 5; count of bases not matched to a gene: 9. The germline V gene encodes CDR1 SGHDT and CDR2 YYEEEE. The CDR3 region has the DNA TGTGCCAGCAGCTCTCGGCAGGGGGCGAGGGAGACCCAGTACTTC. Translated: CASSSRQGARETQYF.

The chain employs TRBV5-1 and TRBJ1-2, with D possibly TRBD1 on 6 matching bases. Trimming stripped 4 bases from V and 8 bases from J, with 15 bases between. CDR1 SGHRS and CDR2 YFSETQ come from the germline V gene. The CDR3 is 13 amino acids. The CDR3 DNA follows: TGCGCCAGCAGCCGGCGACAGGATCGCGGCTACACCTTC. Amino acids: CASSRRQDRGYTF.

This clonotype was seen more than once but under ten times. The chain's CDR3 is CSASPWTGMVETQYF. DNA for the CDR3: TGCAGTGCTAGTCCCTGGACAGGGATGGTGGAGACCCAGTACTTC. The chain uses TRBV20-1 and TRBJ2-5, with 8 positions matching TRBD1. In germline, CDR1 is DFQATT, CDR2 SNEGSKA (reference sequence). CDR3 length equals 15 residues. The V segment lost 3 bases and the J segment 5 bases; nucleotides outside the gene matches: 11.

This clonotype was detected many times. The gene calls are TRBV7-2 and TRBJ1-3; D gene uncertain. The CDR3 totals 16 residues. The V gene lost 5 bases and the J gene lost 0 bases, with 14 bases spanning the gap. Germline-derived CDR1 and CDR2 are SGHTA and FQGNSA. The CDR3 bases are TGTGCCAGCAGCCCTCAGCCGAGTCGCTCTGGAAACACCATATATTTT. Translated, it gives CASSPQPSRSGNTIYF.

The rearrangement links TRBV30 to TRBJ1-2; TRBD1 might be the D (5 bases). The germline V gene encodes CDR1 GTSNPN and CDR2 SVGIG (reference sequence). The ends were cut back, 2 bases at V and 8 bases at J, with 15 bases in the middle. This CDR3 is built from 13 residues. The CDR3 sequence: CAWSRYQGAGYTF. The CDR3, as DNA: TGTGCCTGGAGTCGCTACCAAGGGGCCGGCTACACCTTC.

This clonotype turned up a few times. The rearrangement uses TRBV6-1 and TRBJ1-5; TRBD1 might be the D (6 bases). The CDR3 extends over 15 amino acids. The germline gives CDR1 MNHNS, CDR2 SASEGT. Between the trimmed V and J ends, which lost 5 bases and 2 bases, there was a span of 13 bases. The CDR3 DNA is TGTGCCAGCAGTCCCAGGGGAGCGGGCAATCAGCCCCAGCATTTT. Translated, it gives CASSPRGAGNQPQHF.

The chain carries TRBV5-6 and TRBJ2-2; weak D call: TRBD2 (6 bases). V was shortened by 4 bases and J by 0 bases, with 13 bases between the two germline ends. The CDR3 is 16 amino acids. CDR1 is SGHDT and CDR2 is YYEEEE in the germline V gene. The CDR3 region is CASSPVGGTNTGELFF. DNA of the CDR3: TGTGCCAGCAGCCCCGTCGGAGGGACGAACACCGGGGAGCTGTTTTTT.

This clonotype was seen repeatedly, ten times or more. The V call is TRBV12-3 or TRBV12-4, the J call TRBJ1-2; D possibly corresponds to TRBD1 (6 bases). Trimming shortened V by 5 bases and J by 4 bases, and 8 bases separated the two germline ends. The CDR3 has 12 amino acids. The CDR3 DNA is TGTGCCAGCAGTCAACAGGGCTATGGCTACACCTTC. Translating it yields CASSQQGYGYTF.

At least ten counts were recorded for this clonotype. The chain has TRBV29-1 and TRBJ2-1; no definite D call. CDR3 size: 15 residues. Trimming removed 3 bases at V and 0 bases at J, with 12 bases between. CDR1 is SQVTM, CDR2 ANQGSEA, per germline. CDR3 bases: TGCAGCGTTGACGAAATAAAGAGCTCCTACAATGAGCAGTTCTTC. Amino acid sequence: CSVDEIKSSYNEQFF.

This clonotype was counted only a few times. The V call is TRBV5-1, the J call TRBJ2-1; 8 bases map to TRBD2. CDR3 length: 13 amino acids. The V and J ends lost 7 bases and 8 bases, in that order; junction bases with no gene match: 8. Germline V lookup: CDR1 SGHRS, CDR2 YFSETQ. The CDR3 DNA reads as TGCGCCAGCGGAAACCGCGGGGGGCATGAGCAGTTCTTC. Translated: CASGNRGGHEQFF.

This clonotype turned up a few times. The chain combines TRBV5-6 with TRBJ2-1, with D maybe TRBD2 (5 bases). V was cut by 0 bases and J by 8 bases, with 9 bases left in between. The germline CDR1 and CDR2 sequences are SGHDT and YYEEEE. The length of the CDR3 is 13 residues. In nucleotides, the CDR3 is TGTGCCAGCAGCTTGGTCTTCGGGGATGAGCAGTTCTTC. It is translated as CASSLVFGDEQFF.

This clonotype turned up a few times. The V and J genes are TRBV20-1 and TRBJ2-3; TRBD1 might be the D (7 bases). The CDR3 is 16 residues long. Trimming removed 3 bases at V and 0 bases at J, with 16 bases between. The germline V gene encodes CDR1 DFQATT and CDR2 SNEGSKA (reference sequence). The CDR3 reads CSASIGAGGSTDTQYF. CDR3 nucleotides: TGCAGTGCTAGTATTGGTGCAGGGGGGAGCACAGATACGCAGTATTTT.

This clonotype has at least ten counts. V gene TRBV2 combines with J gene TRBJ2-5, with TRBD2 matching 7 bases. The germline V gene encodes CDR1 SNHLY and CDR2 FYNNEI. This CDR3 contains 15 residues. With 5 bases clipped from V and 2 bases from J, the junction kept 8 bases outside the gene matches. The CDR3 loop is CASSPHAGVQETQYF. Written as DNA, the CDR3 is TGTGCCAGCAGTCCCCACGCGGGGGTTCAAGAGACCCAGTACTTC.

V and J are TRBV5-6 and TRBJ2-1, with 12 positions matching TRBD2. CDR3 size: 19 residues. The germline gives CDR1 SGHDT, CDR2 YYEEEE. V gave up 1 base and J gave up 2 bases; unmatched junction bases: 10. The CDR3 DNA reads as TGTGCCAGCAGCTTGAGGCGACTAGCGGGAGAGGGGGCCTACAATGAGCAGTTCTTC. Translation: CASSLRRLAGEGAYNEQFF.

In DNA form, the CDR3 reads TGTGCCAGCAGCGTAAGTCTTACCGCAGATACGCAGTATTTT. It yields the protein CASSVSLTADTQYF. The gene calls are TRBV9 and TRBJ2-3; D call uncertain. Germline CDR1 is SGDLS and CDR2 is YYNGEE. This CDR3 spans 14 amino acids. V lost 1 base and J lost 4, with 10 bases in between.

The table lists this clonotype with many counts. A read error is possible here, since a much larger clone lies one base away. The chain has TRBV5-1 and TRBJ2-1; D possibly uses TRBD1 or TRBD2 (6 bases each). The germline V and J ends were trimmed by 2 bases and 0 bases, with 9 bases remaining between them. Per the germline V gene, CDR1 is SGHRS and CDR2 is YFSETQ. This CDR3 spans 15 amino acids. The CDR3 DNA is TGCGCCAGCAGCTTTGAGGGGGGCTCCTACAATGAGCAGTTCTTC. Amino acids: CASSFEGGSYNEQFF.

J is TRBJ2-7 and V is TRBV9; D call uncertain. V was shortened by 3 bases and J by 7 bases, with 14 bases between the two germline ends. The CDR3 has 13 amino acids. The germline CDR1 and CDR2 sequences are SGDLS and YYNGEE. CDR3 DNA: TGTGCCAGCAGCGAGGCGTTATTGAAGGAGCAGTACTTC. Translation: CASSEALLKEQYF.

The rearrangement uses TRBV14 and TRBJ2-5; possibly TRBD1 for D (5 bases). Trimming cost V 8 bases and J 5 bases, with 9 bases left between them. The germline gives CDR1 SGHDN, CDR2 FVKESK. The CDR3 extends over 11 amino acids. The CDR3 region is CASQKGETQYF. Written as DNA, the CDR3 is TGTGCCAGCCAAAAGGGGGAGACCCAGTACTTC.

The chain carries TRBV7-9 and TRBJ2-7, with 10 bases aligning to TRBD1. The CDR3 length is 15 residues. Germline lookup yields CDR1 SEHNR and CDR2 FQNEAQ (reference sequence). After removal of 2 bases from V and 6 bases from J, the junction contained 7 bases not matched to a gene. CDR3 DNA: TGTGCCAGCAGCTTAAGGTCGGGACAGGGGTTCGAGCAGTACTTC. Its translation: CASSLRSGQGFEQYF.